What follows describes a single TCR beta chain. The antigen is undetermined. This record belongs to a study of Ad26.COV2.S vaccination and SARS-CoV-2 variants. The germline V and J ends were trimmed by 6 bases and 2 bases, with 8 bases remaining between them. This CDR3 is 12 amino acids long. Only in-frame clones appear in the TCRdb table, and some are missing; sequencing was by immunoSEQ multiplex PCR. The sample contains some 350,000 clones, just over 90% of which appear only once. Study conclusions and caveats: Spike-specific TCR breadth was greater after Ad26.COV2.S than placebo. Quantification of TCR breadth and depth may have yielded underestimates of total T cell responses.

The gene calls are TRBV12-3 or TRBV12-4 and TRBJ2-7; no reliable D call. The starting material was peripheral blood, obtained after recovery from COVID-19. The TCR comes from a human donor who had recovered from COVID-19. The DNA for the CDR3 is TGTGCCAGCAGCACCGGGCCCTACGAGCAGTACTTC. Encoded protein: CASSTGPYEQYF.